The 2 T cell receptor beta chains listed next were all sequenced from one sample in a study of cytomegalovirus exposure and HLA in healthy donors. The PCR was carried out with 60 Vbeta primers and 13 Jbeta primers. Assay: immunoSEQ multiplex PCR; the TCRdb copy retains only in-frame clones and omits some. The profile covers some 140,000 clones, with approximately 80% appearing a single time and 3% to 4% taken by the ten largest. Specimen: PBMCs. The receptor set was obtained from a woman in her forties in good health and CMV-seronegative.

This chain links TRBV4-1 with TRBJ1-1, with 8 positions matching TRBD1. V shed 0 bases, J shed 10 bases, and the junction held 4 bases outside the gene matches. In germline, CDR1 is MGHRA, CDR2 YSYEKL. The CDR3 contains 13 residues. The CDR3 sequence: CASSQDQGAVAFF. The CDR3 bases are TGCGCCAGCAGCCAAGATCAGGGGGCCGTAGCTTTCTTT.

The chain recombines TRBV9 with TRBJ2-7; D remains ambiguous. This CDR3 comprises 12 residues. V was shortened by 0 bases and J by 6 bases, with 7 bases between the two germline ends. Germline V gene sequence: CDR1 SGDLS, CDR2 YYNGEE. The CDR3 DNA reads as TGTGCCAGCAGCGTAGTGTCGGGCGAGCAGTACTTC. Amino acid sequence: CASSVVSGEQYF.